This entry is about one T cell receptor (beta chain). The antigen remains undetermined. Some clones are missing from TCRdb's copy, which holds only in-frame ones; the method was immunoSEQ multiplex PCR. In the table there are 55,000 to 65,000 clones, 80% to 90% of which are singletons. The data belong to a study of PD-1 blockade in classical Hodgkin lymphoma. Study overall: The study gave patients nivolumab 3 mg/kg intravenously every 2 weeks.

Study findings and constraints: A significant rise in TCR diversity was seen by C4D1 for CD4+ cells but not for CD8+ cells.

The CDR3 totals 13 residues. Trimming cost V 0 bases and J 3 bases, with 2 bases left between them. CDR1 and CDR2 from the germline V gene are MNHNS and SASEGT. Every one of the patients relapsed after autologous stem cell transplantation (brentuximab vedotin exposure was variable). Complete response, partial response or progressive disease was recorded as best response. Source: peripheral blood mononuclear cells (PBMCs), taken at baseline. This TCR was recovered from a human donor with classical Hodgkin lymphoma. The V call is TRBV6-1, the J call TRBJ1-4; no definite D call. CDR3 DNA sequence: TGTGCCAGCAGTGAAGCGCCTAATGAAAAACTGTTTTTT. It yields the protein CASSEAPNEKLFF.